This record concerns one T cell receptor (beta chain) sequence. The antigen remains unidentified. This sample stems from a study of T cell clonotyping in hematopoietic cell transplantation. General study findings and limits: CD4 and CD8 repertoire contributions could not be separated without sorting. Few recipient clonotypes overlapped donors; over 97% were de novo at given depth.

Clones were read by immunoSEQ multiplex PCR, and TCRdb kept only the in-frame ones, dropping some. The sample yields fewer than 10,000 clones, around 90% seen once. Trimming stripped 4 bases from V and 1 base from J, with 21 bases between. CDR1 SGDLS and CDR2 YYNGEE come from the germline V gene. CDR3 length equals 19 residues. The sequence was collected from a male patient in his sixties or seventies who had an allogeneic stem cell transplant from a related donor, so the T cells may come from the graft donor. Some clones in this sample may be carry-over from other donors' samples. The sample in question was peripheral blood mononuclear cells, obtained at the time of graft-versus-host disease after allogeneic stem cell transplant. This sequence joins TRBV9 and TRBJ2-6; D not resolved. CDR3 amino acids: CASSPSPTPFGSGANVLTF. For the CDR3, the DNA is TGTGCCAGCAGCCCCAGCCCCACCCCATTCGGGTCTGGGGCCAACGTCCTGACTTTC.